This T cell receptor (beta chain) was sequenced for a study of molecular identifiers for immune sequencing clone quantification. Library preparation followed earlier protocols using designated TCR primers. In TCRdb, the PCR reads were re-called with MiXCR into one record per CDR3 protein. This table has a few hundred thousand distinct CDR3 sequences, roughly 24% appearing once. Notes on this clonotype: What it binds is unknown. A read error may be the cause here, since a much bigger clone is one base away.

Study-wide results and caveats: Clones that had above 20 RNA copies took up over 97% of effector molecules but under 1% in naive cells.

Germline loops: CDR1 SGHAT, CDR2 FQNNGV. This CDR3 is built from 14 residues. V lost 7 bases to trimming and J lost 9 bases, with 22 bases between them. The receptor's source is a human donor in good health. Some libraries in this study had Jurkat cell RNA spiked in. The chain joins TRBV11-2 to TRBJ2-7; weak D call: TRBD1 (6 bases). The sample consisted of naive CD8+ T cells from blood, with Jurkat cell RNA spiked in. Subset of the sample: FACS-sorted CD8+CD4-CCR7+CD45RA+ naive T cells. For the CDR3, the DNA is TGTGCCAGCAACTCCCTTCAGGGGAGAGACGCGCAGTACTTC. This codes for CASNSLQGRDAQYF.